This T cell receptor (beta chain) was found in a study of PD-1 blockade in mismatch repair-deficient tumors. In the study overall: Enrolled about 2012-2016, patients had progressing, pretreated mismatch repair-deficient cancers of about a dozen types.

Sequencing was performed with immunoSEQ multiplex PCR; in TCRdb, only in-frame clones are kept and a portion is missing. The table includes about 120,000 clones, 70% to 80% detected once. All patients were mismatch repair deficient, assessed by either PCR or immunohistochemistry. TCRs were sequenced from three patients responding to pembrolizumab. Overall study findings and caveats: After pembrolizumab, tumor-resident clones rose rapidly, then generally contracted before radiologic responses.

In the case of this clone: Its antigen is not known.

The ends lost 8 bases at V and 2 bases at J; junction bases unmatched: 9. The CDR3 is 14 amino acids. From germline, CDR1 is SQVTM and CDR2 ANQGSEA. The specimen was peripheral blood, collected about 60 weeks after starting pembrolizumab. The chain joins TRBV29-1 to TRBJ2-3, with 8 bases lining up with TRBD2. This sequence was found in an adult with mismatch repair-deficient cancer. CDR3 DNA: TGCAGCCTAAGAGAGCGGGGGCCCACAGATACGCAGTATTTT. Translated, it gives CSLRERGPTDTQYF.